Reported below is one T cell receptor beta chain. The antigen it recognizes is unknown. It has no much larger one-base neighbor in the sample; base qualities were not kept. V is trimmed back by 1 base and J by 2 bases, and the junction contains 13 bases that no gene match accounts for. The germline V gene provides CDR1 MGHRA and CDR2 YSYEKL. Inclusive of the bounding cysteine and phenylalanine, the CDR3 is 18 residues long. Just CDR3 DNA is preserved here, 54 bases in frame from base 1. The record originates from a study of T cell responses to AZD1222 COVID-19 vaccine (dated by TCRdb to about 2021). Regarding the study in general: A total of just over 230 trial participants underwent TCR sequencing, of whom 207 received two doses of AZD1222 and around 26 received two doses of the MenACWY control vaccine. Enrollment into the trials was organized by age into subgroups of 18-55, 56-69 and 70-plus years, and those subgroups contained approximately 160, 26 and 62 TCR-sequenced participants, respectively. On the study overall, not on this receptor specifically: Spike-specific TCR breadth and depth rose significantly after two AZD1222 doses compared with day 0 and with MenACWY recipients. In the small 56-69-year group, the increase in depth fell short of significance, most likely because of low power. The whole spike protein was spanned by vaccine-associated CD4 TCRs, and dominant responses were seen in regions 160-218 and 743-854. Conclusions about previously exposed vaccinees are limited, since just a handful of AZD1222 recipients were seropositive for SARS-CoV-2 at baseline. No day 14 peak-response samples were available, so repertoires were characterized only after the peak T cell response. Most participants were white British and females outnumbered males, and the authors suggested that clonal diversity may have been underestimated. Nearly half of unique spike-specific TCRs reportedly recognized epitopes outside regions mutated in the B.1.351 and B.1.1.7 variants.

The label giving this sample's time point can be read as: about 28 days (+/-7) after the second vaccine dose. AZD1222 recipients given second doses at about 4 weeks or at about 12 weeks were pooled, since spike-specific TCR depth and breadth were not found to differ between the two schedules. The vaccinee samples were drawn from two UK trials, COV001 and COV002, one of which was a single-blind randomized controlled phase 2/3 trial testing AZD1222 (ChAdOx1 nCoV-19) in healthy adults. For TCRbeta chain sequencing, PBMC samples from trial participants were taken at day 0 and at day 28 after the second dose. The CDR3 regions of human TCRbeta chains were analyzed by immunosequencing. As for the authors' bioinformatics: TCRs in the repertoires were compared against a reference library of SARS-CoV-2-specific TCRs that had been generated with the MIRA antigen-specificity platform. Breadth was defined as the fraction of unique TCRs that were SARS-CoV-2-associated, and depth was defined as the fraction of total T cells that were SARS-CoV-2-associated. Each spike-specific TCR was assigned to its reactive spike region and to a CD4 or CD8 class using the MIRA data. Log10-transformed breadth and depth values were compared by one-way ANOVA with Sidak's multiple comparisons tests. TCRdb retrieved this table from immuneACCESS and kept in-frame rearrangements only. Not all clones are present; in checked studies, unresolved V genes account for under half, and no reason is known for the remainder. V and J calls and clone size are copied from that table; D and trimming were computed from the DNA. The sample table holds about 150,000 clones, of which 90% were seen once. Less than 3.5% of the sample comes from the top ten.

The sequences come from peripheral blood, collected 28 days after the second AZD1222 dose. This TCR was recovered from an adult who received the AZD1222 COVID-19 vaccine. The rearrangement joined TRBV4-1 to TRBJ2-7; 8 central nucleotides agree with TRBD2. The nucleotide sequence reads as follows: TGCGCCAGCAGCCAAGGCCCTCAGACTAGCGCTTACCCCTACGAGCAGTACTTC. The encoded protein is CASSQGPQTSAYPYEQYF.